One sample yielded the 8 T cell receptor beta chains listed below, sequenced in a study of molecular identifiers for immune sequencing clone quantification. TCRdb reprocessed the PCR reads with MiXCR, giving one entry per CDR3 protein. This sample has about half a million distinct CDR3 sequences, with under 30% found just once. Material for sequencing was naive CD8+ T cells from blood, with Jurkat cell RNA spiked in. Regarding subset: FACS-sorted CD8+CD4-CCR7+CD45RA+ naive T cells. The source of these receptors is a human donor in good health. Some libraries in this study had Jurkat cell RNA spiked in.

The chain recombines TRBV14 with TRBJ2-7; D gene unclear. Germline CDR1 SGHDN, CDR2 FVKESK. The CDR3 sequence is 14 residues long. V lost 2 bases to trimming and J lost 2 bases, with 10 bases between them. The CDR3 spells CASSQIQFTYEQYF. The DNA of the CDR3 is TGTGCCAGCAGCCAAATACAGTTCACCTACGAGCAGTACTTC. The whole variable domain, remainder taken from reference TRBV14 and TRBJ2-7, is EAGVTQFPSHSVIEKGQTVTLRCDPISGHDNLYWYRRVMGKEIKFLLHFVKESKQDESGMPNNRFLAERTGGTYSTLKVQPAELEDSGVYFCASSQIQFTYEQYFGPGTRLTVT.

This clonotype has at least ten counts. The V and J genes are TRBV24-1 and TRBJ1-1, with TRBD1 identical over 8 bases. There are 14 residues in the CDR3. V gave up 5 bases and J gave up 2 bases; unmatched junction bases: 3. Germline loops: CDR1 KGHDR, CDR2 SFDVKD. CDR3 residues: CATSAGQANTEAFF. CDR3 DNA sequence: TGTGCCACCAGTGCGGGACAGGCAAACACTGAAGCTTTCTTT.

Worth noting for this clonotype: A read error may be the cause here, since a much bigger clone is one base away. The rearrangement joins TRBV12-3 or TRBV12-4 to TRBJ1-1, with no clear D. The CDR3 has 12 amino acids. The CDR3 coding sequence is TGTGACAGCAGGATCGGAGGCAGTGAAGCTTTCTTT. This sequence encodes CDSRIGGSEAFF.

Only a few counts were recorded for this clonotype. This chain links TRBV20-1 with TRBJ2-3, with TRBD2 matching 7 bases. CDR1 and CDR2 (germline): DFQATT, SNEGSKA (reference sequence). V lost 6 bases, J lost 2 bases, and 11 bases stayed unmatched. This CDR3 is built from 15 residues. CDR3 loop: CSAQPGLLHTDTQYF. CDR3 bases: TGCAGTGCCCAGCCGGGACTATTACACACAGATACGCAGTATTTT.

Concerning this clonotype itself: This sequence may be a read error, since a much larger clone differs from it by one base. The chain employs TRBV4-1 and TRBJ1-1, with 11 bases lining up with TRBD1. The CDR3 sequence is 18 residues long. The V gene's germline CDR1 is MGHRA and CDR2 YSYEKL. DNA for the CDR3: TGCGCCCGCAGCCAACCGGGACAGGGGGTGAAAATGAACACTGAAGCTTTCTTT. It specifies CARSQPGQGVKMNTEAFF.

This clonotype was found a few times. The chain has TRBV7-9 and TRBJ2-3; weak D call: TRBD2 (7 bases). The V end was cut by 6 bases, the J end by 0 bases, with 16 bases between. CDR1 and CDR2 (germline): SEHNR, FQNEAQ (reference sequence). The CDR3 extends over 16 amino acids. CDR3 sequence: CASSTIRGGSTDTQYF. The CDR3 nucleotides are TGTGCCAGCAGTACCATTAGGGGGGGAAGCACAGATACGCAGTATTTT.

This clonotype occurred many times. The chain has TRBV28 and TRBJ1-1; no reliable D call. Germline V CDR1 and CDR2: MDHEN, SYDVKM. The V and J ends lost 6 bases and 0 bases respectively, with 17 bases between them. The CDR3 consists of 16 residues. The CDR3 reads CASSPTFGEMNTEAFF. In DNA, the CDR3 is TGTGCCAGCAGCCCCACCTTTGGGGAAATGAACACTGAAGCTTTCTTT. The variable domain in full, completed from reference TRBV28 and TRBJ1-1, reads DVKVTQSSRYLVKRTGEKVFLECVQDMDHENMFWYRQDPGLGLRLIYFSYDVKMKEKGDIPEGYSVSREKKERFSLILESASTNQTSMYLCASSPTFGEMNTEAFFGQGTRLTVV.

This clonotype was counted between two and nine times. This chain links TRBV19 with TRBJ2-7; D is uncertain. Germline CDR1 reads LNHDA; CDR2 reads SQIVND (reference sequence). Trimming removed 5 bases from V and 0 bases from J, with 11 bases in between. The CDR3 spans 14 residues. CDR3 coding DNA: TGTGCCAGTAGTCTGTCCAGCACCTCCTACGAGCAGTACTTC. Protein: CASSLSSTSYEQYF.